This T cell receptor beta chain comes out of a study of shared clonotypes between healthy human individuals. Study findings and constraints: A small donor pool kept down the genetic and exposure-history diversity that was represented. Incomplete sequencing of sorted subsets was indicated by rarefaction despite large depth.

Germline V gene sequence: CDR1 SGHAT, CDR2 FQDESV (reference sequence). Trimming took 2 bases from V and 2 from J; bases not matched to a gene: 11. The CDR3 has 17 amino acids. A single count supports this clone. The target antigen is unknown. Clones were sequenced by immunoSEQ multiplex PCR, and TCRdb holds only the in-frame ones, with some missing. The table includes more than 550,000 clones, about 91% detected once. Positive CCR7 selection of CD45RO-negative cells yielded the naive CD8 cells, and terminally differentiated effector memory CD45RA+ cells were excluded. J is TRBJ2-7 and V is TRBV11-1, with 8 bases lining up with TRBD2. Material for sequencing was naive CD8+ T cells sorted from blood. The receptor's source is a man aged 25 to 40 in good health. For the CDR3, the DNA is TGTGCCAGCAGCTTAAGGACGGGAGGGGTAAGGACCTACGAGCAGTACTTC. Its protein product is CASSLRTGGVRTYEQYF.